This T cell receptor beta chain was identified during a study of shared clonotypes between healthy human individuals. Overall study context: Three plates were used per donor for CD4 naive, three for CD4 memory, two for CD8 naive and one for CD8 memory. Findings and limits, study-wide: Researchers sampled blood only, noting tissue repertoires likely differ.

The donors, all of them Caucasian adults, lived in Nashville, Tennessee. In regard to this clone: Antigen: not known.

TCRdb keeps only in-frame clones here, not all; method: immunoSEQ multiplex PCR. Of roughly 400,000 clones in the sample, approximately 97% were seen once. There are 14 residues in the CDR3. V lost 1 base to trimming and J lost 8 bases, with 12 bases between them. The germline V gene encodes CDR1 KGHSH and CDR2 LQKENI. Sequencing input: memory CD8+ T cells sorted from blood. Described subset: CD45RO+ cells pooled with CCR7-negative TemRA cells. The sequence came from a man aged 30-40 years in good health. The chain recombines TRBV18 with TRBJ2-4; no definite D call. The CDR3 protein is CASSPLGNEDIQYF. The CDR3 region has the DNA TGTGCCAGCTCACCACTGGGGAATGAAGACATTCAGTACTTC. Full variable domain (missing parts from reference TRBV18 and TRBJ2-4): NAGVMQNPRHLVRRRGQEARLRCSPMKGHSHVYWYRQLPEEGLKFMVYLQKENIIDESGMPKERFSAEFPKEGPSILRIQQVVRGDSAAYFCASSPLGNEDIQYFGAGTRLSVL.